This T cell receptor (beta chain) was observed in a study of CD8+ T cells in alopecia areata. Findings and limits, study-wide: One nonresponder makes the tie between baseline CD8+ expansion and response uncertain. Many expanded lesional clones stayed in scalp and blood while on tofacitinib.

V shed 3 bases and J 0 bases; nucleotides not matched to a gene: 3. Germline CDR1 and CDR2: SGHRS and YFSETQ. The CDR3 loop spans 15 amino acids. The authors extracted RNA and reverse transcribed it into cDNA as the sequencing template. Assay: immunoSEQ multiplex PCR; the TCRdb copy retains only in-frame clones and omits some. Of nearly 200,000 clones in the sample, more than 45% were seen once. Treatment in this sample: oral pan-JAK inhibitor, 5-10 mg twice daily. Alopecia areata patients provided lesional scalp punch biopsies and peripheral blood. In the case of this clone: Its antigen remains unknown.

The input for sequencing was CD4+ T cells sorted from blood, taken at week 24, from a patient treated with tofacitinib. The sequence derives from a human donor with alopecia areata. This rearrangement joins TRBV5-1 to TRBJ2-7, with 10 positions matching TRBD1. The CDR3 here is CASSSRTGGSYEQYF. The CDR3 DNA reads TGCGCCAGCAGCTCCCGGACAGGGGGCTCCTACGAGCAGTACTTC.